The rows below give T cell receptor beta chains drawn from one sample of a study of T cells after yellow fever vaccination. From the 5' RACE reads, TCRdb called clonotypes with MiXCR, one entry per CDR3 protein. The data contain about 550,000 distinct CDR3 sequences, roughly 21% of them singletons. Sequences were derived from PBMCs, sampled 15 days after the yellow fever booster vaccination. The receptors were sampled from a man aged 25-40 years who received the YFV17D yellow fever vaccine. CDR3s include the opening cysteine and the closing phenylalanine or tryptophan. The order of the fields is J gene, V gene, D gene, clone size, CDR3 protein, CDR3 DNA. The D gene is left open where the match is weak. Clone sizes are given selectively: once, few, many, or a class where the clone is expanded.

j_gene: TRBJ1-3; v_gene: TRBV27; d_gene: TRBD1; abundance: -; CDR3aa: CASSPRSPGQYFGNTIYF; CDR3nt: TGTGCCAGCAGTCCGCGGTCCCCGGGACAGTACTTTGGAAACACCATATATTTT
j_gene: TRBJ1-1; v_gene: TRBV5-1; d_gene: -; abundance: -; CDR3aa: CASSPRAYTEAFF; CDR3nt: TGCGCCAGCAGCCCCCGGGCCTACACTGAAGCTTTCTTT
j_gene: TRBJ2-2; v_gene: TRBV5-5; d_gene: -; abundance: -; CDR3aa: CASSLDRSATGELFF; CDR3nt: TGTGCCAGCAGCTTAGATCGGTCGGCCACCGGGGAGCTGTTTTTT
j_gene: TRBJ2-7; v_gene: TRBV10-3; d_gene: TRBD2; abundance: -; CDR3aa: CAITLAGEVREQYF; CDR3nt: TGTGCCATCACCCTAGCGGGAGAGGTGCGGGAGCAGTACTTC
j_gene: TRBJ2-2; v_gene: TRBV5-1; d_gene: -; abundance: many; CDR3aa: CASSPGNTGELFF; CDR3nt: TGCGCCAGCAGCCCCGGGAACACCGGGGAGCTGTTTTTT
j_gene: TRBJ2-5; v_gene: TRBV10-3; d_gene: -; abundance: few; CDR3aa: CAIGDIKTQYF; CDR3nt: TGTGCCATCGGGGACATAAAGACCCAGTACTTC
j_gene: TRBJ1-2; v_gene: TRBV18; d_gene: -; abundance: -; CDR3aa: CASSPTNGDANYGYTF; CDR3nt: TGTGCCAGCTCACCTACCAACGGGGATGCTAACTATGGCTACACCTTC
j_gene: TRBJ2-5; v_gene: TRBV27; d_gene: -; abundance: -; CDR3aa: CASSWRVPGETQYF; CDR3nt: TGTGCCAGCAGTTGGAGAGTACCAGGGGAGACCCAGTACTTC
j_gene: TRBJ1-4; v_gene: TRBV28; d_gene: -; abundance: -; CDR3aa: CASSSGFDNEKLFF; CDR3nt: TGTGCCAGCAGTTCAGGGTTCGATAATGAAAAACTGTTTTTT
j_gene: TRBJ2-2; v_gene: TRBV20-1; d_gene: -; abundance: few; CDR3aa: CSARVTPTGELFF; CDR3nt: TGCAGTGCTAGAGTAACTCCCACCGGGGAGCTGTTTTTT
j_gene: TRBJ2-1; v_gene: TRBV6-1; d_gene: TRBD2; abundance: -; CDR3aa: CASSQTSGRIDEQFF; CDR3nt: TGTGCCAGCAGTCAGACTAGCGGGAGGATCGATGAGCAGTTCTTC
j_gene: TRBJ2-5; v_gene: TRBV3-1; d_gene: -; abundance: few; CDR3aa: CASSHPQGLGETQYF; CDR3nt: TGTGCCAGCAGCCACCCACAGGGTTTAGGAGAGACCCAGTACTTC
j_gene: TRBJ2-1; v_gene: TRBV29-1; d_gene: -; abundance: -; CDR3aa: CSVAETITYNEQFF; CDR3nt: TGCAGCGTTGCGGAGACCATTACCTACAATGAGCAGTTCTTC
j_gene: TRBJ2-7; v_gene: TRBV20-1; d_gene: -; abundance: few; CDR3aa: CSATELGNLYYEQYF; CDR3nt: TGCAGTGCTACCGAACTAGGCAATCTTTACTACGAGCAGTACTTC
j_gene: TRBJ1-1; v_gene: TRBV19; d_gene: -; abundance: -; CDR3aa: CASSTEGVFAEAFF; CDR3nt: TGTGCCAGTAGTACCGAGGGGGTATTCGCTGAAGCTTTCTTT
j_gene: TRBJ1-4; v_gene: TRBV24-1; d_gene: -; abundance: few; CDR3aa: CATSSAGSRNEKLFF; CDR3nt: TGTGCCACCAGTTCAGCAGGGTCCCGGAATGAAAAACTGTTTTTT
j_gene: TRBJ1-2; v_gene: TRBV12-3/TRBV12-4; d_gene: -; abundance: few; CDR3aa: CASWGGEDYGYTF; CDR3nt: TGTGCCAGCTGGGGGGGAGAGGACTATGGCTACACCTTC
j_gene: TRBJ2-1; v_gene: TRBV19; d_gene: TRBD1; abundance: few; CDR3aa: CASSMPGQGADEQFF; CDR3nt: TGTGCCAGTAGTATGCCGGGACAGGGGGCCGATGAGCAGTTCTTC
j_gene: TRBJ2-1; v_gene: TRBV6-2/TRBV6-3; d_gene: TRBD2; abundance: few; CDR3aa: CASRSLGSGLAASSSYNEQFF; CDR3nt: TGTGCCAGCAGATCGCTGGGTTCGGGACTAGCGGCCTCAAGCTCCTACAATGAGCAGTTCTTC
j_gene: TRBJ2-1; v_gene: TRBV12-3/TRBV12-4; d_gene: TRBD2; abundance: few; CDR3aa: CASSLNSGTSGSYEQFF; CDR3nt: TGTGCCAGCAGTTTAAACTCCGGGACTAGCGGGAGCTATGAGCAGTTCTTC
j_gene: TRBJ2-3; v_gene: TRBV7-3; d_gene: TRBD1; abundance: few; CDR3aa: CASSSGTGSTDTQYF; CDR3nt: TGTGCCAGCAGCTCCGGGACAGGGAGCACAGATACGCAGTATTTT
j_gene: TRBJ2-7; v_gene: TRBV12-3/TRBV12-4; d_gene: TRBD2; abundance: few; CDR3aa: CASSPLAGNYEQYF; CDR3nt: TGTGCCAGCAGTCCGCTAGCGGGGAACTACGAGCAGTACTTC
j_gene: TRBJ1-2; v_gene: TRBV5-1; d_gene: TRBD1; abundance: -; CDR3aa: CASRQDRGYGYTF; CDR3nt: TGCGCCAGCAGGCAGGACAGGGGATATGGCTACACCTTC
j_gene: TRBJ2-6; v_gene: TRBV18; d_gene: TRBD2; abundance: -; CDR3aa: CASSPWGGSGANVLTF; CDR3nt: TGTGCCAGCTCACCATGGGGGGGCTCTGGGGCCAACGTCCTGACTTTC